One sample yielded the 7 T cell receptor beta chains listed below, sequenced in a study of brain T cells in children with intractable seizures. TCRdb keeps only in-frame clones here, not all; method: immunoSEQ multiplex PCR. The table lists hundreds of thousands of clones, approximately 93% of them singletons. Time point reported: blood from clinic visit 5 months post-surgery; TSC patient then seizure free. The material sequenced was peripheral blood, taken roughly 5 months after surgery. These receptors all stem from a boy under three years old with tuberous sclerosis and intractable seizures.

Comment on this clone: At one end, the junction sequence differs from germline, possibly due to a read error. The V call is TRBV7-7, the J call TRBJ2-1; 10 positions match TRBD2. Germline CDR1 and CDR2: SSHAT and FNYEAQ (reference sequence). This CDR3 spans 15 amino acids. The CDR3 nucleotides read TGTGCTAGCAGCCTGCTTAGCGGGGGGCCAAATGAGCAGTTCTTC. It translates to CASSLLSGGPNEQFF.

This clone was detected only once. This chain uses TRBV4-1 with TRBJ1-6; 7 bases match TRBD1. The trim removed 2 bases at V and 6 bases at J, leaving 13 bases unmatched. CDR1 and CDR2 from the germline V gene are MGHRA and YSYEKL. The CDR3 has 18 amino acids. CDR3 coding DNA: TGCGCCAGCAGCCAATTCTTTCCCATCCGGGACAGTAATTCACCCCTCCACTTT. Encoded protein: CASSQFFPIRDSNSPLHF.

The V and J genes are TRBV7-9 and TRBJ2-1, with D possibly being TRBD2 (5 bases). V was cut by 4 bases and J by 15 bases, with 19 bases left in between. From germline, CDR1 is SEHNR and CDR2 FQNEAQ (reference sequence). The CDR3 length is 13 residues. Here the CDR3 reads CASSSGDYNVLFF. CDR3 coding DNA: TGTGCCAGCAGCTCCGGAGACTACAATGTATTGTTCTTC.

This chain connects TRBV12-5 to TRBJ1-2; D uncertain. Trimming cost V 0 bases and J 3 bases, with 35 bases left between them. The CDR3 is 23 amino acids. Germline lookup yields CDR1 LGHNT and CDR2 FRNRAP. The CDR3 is CASGLVPPLLDGIRRSRHYGYTF. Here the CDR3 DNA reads TGTGCTAGTGGTTTGGTTCCCCCCCTCCTGGACGGGATCCGACGCTCCCGGCACTATGGCTACACCTTC.

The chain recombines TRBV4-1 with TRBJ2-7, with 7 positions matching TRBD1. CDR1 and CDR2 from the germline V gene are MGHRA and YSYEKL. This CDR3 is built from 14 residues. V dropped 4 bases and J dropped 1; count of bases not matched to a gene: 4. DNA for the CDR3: TGCGCCAGCAGCCCTCAGACAGGGTCCTACGAGCAGTACTTC. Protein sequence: CASSPQTGSYEQYF.

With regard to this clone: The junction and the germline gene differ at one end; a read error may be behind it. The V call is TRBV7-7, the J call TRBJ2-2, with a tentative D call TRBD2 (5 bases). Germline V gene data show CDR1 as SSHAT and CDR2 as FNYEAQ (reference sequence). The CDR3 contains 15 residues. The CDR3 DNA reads TGTGCTAGCAGCGGTGGAACAGCGAACACCGGGGAGCTGTTTTTT. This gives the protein CASSGGTANTGELFF.

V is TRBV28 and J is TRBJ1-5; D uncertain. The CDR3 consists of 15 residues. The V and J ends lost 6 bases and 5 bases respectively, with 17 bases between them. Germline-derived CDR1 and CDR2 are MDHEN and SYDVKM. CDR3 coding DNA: TGTGCCAGCAGACCCGGCAGTAGGCCCGATCAGCCCCAGCATTTT. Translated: CASRPGSRPDQPQHF.